The sequence of this T cell receptor beta chain was determined in a study of human T cells and chemical hapten exposure. Looking at the study overall: Slight volume differences across pooled libraries mainly accounted for varying per-sample TCR yields.

The CDR3 spans 17 residues. Unmatched junction bases numbered 3, after V lost 0 bases and J lost 2 bases. From the RACE reads, TCRdb called clonotypes with MiXCR, one entry per CDR3 protein. Among around 99,000 distinct CDR3 sequences listed, approximately 9.9% were seen once. Study-wide findings and caveats: Correlating positively with patch test score were the PT1 expanded TCR counts.

Specified time point: patch test 2, 6 weeks after DPC sensitization. Treatment: therapeutic diphenylcyclopropenone sensitization with weekly scalp DPC. Only after blood had been drawn was each patch test applied. This clonotype has just a few counts. The antigen is unknown. The source material was whole blood, sampled in connection with sensitization to the hapten diphenylcyclopropenone (DPC). The TCR was taken from a man aged 40-49 years with alopecia areata. Some clones in this sample may be carry-over from other donors' samples. V is TRBV12-3 or TRBV12-4 and J is TRBJ2-3; 12 bases are a match to TRBD2. CDR3 DNA sequence: TGTGCCAGCAGTTTAGCGCTAGCGGGAGGGTACACAGATACGCAGTATTTT. This encodes CASSLALAGGYTDTQYF.